The 11 T cell receptor beta chains in this list originate from one sample, sequenced in a study of chemoradiotherapy in HPV16-positive cancers. Some clones are missing from TCRdb's copy, which holds only in-frame ones; the method was immunoSEQ multiplex PCR. The sample contains about 19,000 clones, 75% to 90% of which appear only once. Specimen: blood, collected from a patient who underwent chemoradiotherapy. The receptors here all came from a human donor with HPV-associated anogenital cancer.

The rearrangement uses TRBV7-9 and TRBJ2-7, with D perhaps given as TRBD1 or TRBD2 (5 bases each). V was trimmed by 5 bases and J by 4 bases, leaving 21 bases between them. The CDR3 is made up of 16 amino acids. CDR1 and CDR2 from the germline V gene are SEHNR and FQNEAQ (reference sequence). CDR3 sequence: CASSPSEGRTQYEQYF. CDR3 DNA: TGTGCCAGCAGCCCATCCGAGGGGAGAACCCAATACGAGCAGTACTTC.

The rearrangement joins TRBV19 to TRBJ1-1; TRBD1 matches at 12 bases. J was trimmed by 4 bases and V by 3 bases; bases with no gene match: 3. The CDR3 is 15 amino acids. Germline CDR1 LNHDA, CDR2 SQIVND (reference sequence). CDR3 coding DNA: TGTGCCAGTAGTATTCGGGACAGGGGGCCCACTGAAGCTTTCTTT. Translated, it gives CASSIRDRGPTEAFF.

V usage is TRBV28 and J usage is TRBJ2-5, with 10 bases matching TRBD1. V lost 5 bases, J lost 3 bases, and 6 bases stayed unmatched. CDR1 is MDHEN and CDR2 is SYDVKM in the germline V gene. The CDR3 contains 15 residues. CDR3 in DNA: TGTGCCAGCAGTACTCAAGGGACAGGGGAAGAGACCCAGTACTTC. Translated: CASSTQGTGEETQYF.

The chain combines TRBV6-1 with TRBJ1-1; D is uncertain. Looked up from germline, CDR1 is MNHNS and CDR2 is SASEGT. V dropped 4 bases and J dropped 1 base, with 7 bases sitting between them. This CDR3 has 13 amino acids. In DNA, the CDR3 is TGTGCCAGCAGTGGAGGAGGGAACACTGAAGCTTTCTTT. Its translation: CASSGGGNTEAFF.

The chain is built from TRBV10-1 and TRBJ1-2, with 12 bases that match TRBD1. The CDR3 extends over 15 amino acids. The germline CDR1 and CDR2 sequences are WNHNN and SYGVQD (reference sequence). V dropped 3 bases and J dropped 8; count of bases not matched to a gene: 7. CDR3 sequence: CASSDGTGGDDGYTF. The CDR3 DNA sequence: TGCGCCAGCAGTGACGGGACAGGGGGCGACGACGGCTACACCTTC.

J is TRBJ2-1 and V is TRBV18; 9 bases match TRBD1. Germline V gene sequence: CDR1 KGHSH, CDR2 LQKENI. The V segment lost 3 bases and the J segment 4 bases; nucleotides outside the gene matches: 7. The CDR3 has 16 amino acids. Written as DNA, the CDR3 is TGTGCCAGCTCACCCCCGGGACAGGGAGCGTACAATGAGCAGTTCTTC. Its protein product is CASSPPGQGAYNEQFF.

In this sample, this clone turned up once. The chain joins TRBV7-8 to TRBJ2-3; no firm D call. Germline-derived CDR1 and CDR2 are SGHVS and FQNEAQ. This CDR3 has 13 amino acids. V was shortened by 2 bases and J by 5 bases, with 8 bases between the two germline ends. CDR3 sequence (DNA): TGTGCCAGCAGCTTACTAGGCGAAGATACGCAGTATTTT. Its translation is CASSLLGEDTQYF.

The chain carries TRBV5-6 and TRBJ1-2, with D uncertain. The V gene's germline CDR1 is SGHDT and CDR2 YYEEEE. The ends were cut back, 1 base at V and 6 bases at J, with 4 bases in the middle. This CDR3 comprises 11 residues. CDR3 bases: TGTGCCAGCAGCTTGCAACATGGCTACACCTTC. Protein product: CASSLQHGYTF.

J is TRBJ2-5 and V is TRBV7-3; D remains unclear. Per germline, CDR1 SGHTA and CDR2 FQGTGA. This CDR3 region has 13 residues. V lost 0 bases and J 5 bases, leaving 7 bases between the germline ends. The CDR3, as DNA: TGTGCCAGCAGCTTAACGGTGTCGGAGACCCAGTACTTC. Translating gives CASSLTVSETQYF.

The V gene is TRBV4-1, the J gene TRBJ1-1, with no clear D. V was shortened by 3 bases and J by 8 bases, with 16 bases between the two germline ends. The V gene's germline CDR1 is MGHRA and CDR2 YSYEKL. The CDR3 totals 14 residues. The CDR3 nucleotides read TGCGCCAGCAGCCACGATAAGTTCAGGCTCGAAGCTTTCTTT. Translating it yields CASSHDKFRLEAFF.

The genes are TRBV7-2 and TRBJ2-3; 11 positions agree with TRBD2. Germline CDR1 reads SGHTA; CDR2 reads FQGNSA. The CDR3 is 16 residues long. V was clipped by 5 bases and J by 4 bases; unmatched bases: 8. In DNA form, the CDR3 reads TGTGCCAGCAGCCTCCTAGCGGGGGGCTGGGCAGATACGCAGTATTTT. Amino acids: CASSLLAGGWADTQYF.